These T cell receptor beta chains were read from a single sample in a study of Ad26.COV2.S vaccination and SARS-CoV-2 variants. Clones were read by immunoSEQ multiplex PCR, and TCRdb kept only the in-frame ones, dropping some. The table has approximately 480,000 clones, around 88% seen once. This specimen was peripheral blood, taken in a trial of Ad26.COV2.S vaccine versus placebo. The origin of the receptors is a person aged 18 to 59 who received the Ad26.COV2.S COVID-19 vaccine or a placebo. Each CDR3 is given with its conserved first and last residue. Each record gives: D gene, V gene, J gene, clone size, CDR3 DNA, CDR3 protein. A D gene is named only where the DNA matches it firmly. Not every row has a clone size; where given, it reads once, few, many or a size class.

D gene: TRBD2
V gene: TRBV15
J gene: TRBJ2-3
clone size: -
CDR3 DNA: TGTGCCACCAGCACCCGGGCATCGGGACTAGCGGGAAGGAAATGGCCGCAGTATTTT
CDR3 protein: CATSTRASGLAGRKWPQYF

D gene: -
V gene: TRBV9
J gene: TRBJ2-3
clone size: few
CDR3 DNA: TGTGCCAGCAGCGTAGATTCCAAGACGCAGTATTTT
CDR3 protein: CASSVDSKTQYF

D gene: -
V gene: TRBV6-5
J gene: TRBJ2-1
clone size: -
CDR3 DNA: TGTGCCAGCAGTAAGCTAGCCGTCTCCTACAATGAGCAGTTCTTC
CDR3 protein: CASSKLAVSYNEQFF

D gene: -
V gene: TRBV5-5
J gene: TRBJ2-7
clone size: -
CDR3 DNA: TGTGCCAGCAGCTTACAGGGATCGGGAGAGCAGTACTTC
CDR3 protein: CASSLQGSGEQYF

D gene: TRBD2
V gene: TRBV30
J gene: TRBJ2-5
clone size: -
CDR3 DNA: TGTGCCTGGAGTGTAATAGGACTAGCGGGAAAGATCCAAGAGACCCAGTACTTC
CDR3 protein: CAWSVIGLAGKIQETQYF

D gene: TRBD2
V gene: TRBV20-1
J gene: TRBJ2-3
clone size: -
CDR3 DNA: TGCAGTGCTAGTAGTGGGCGCGGCGGGAGGAACTTGACAGATACGCAGTATTTT
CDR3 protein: CSASSGRGGRNLTDTQYF

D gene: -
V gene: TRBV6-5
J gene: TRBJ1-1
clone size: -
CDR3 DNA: TGTGCCAGTGCTCCGAACACTGAAGCTTTCTTT
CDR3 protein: CASAPNTEAFF

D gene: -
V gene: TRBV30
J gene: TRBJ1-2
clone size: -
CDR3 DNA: TGTGCCTGGAGTGAAACAGGAAACTATGGCTACACCTTC
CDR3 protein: CAWSETGNYGYTF

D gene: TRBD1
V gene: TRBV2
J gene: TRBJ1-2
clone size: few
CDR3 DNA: TGTGCCAGCAGTCGGACAGGGGAGGGTGATGGCTACACCTTC
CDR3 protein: CASSRTGEGDGYTF

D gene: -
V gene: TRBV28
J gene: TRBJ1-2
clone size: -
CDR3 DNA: TGTGCCCTATCGGGAGGGCCATCCCTCTATGGCTACACCTTC
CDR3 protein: CALSGGPSLYGYTF

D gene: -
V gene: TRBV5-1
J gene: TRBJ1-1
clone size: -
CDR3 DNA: TGCGCCAGCAGCCCGGTGGAGGGCTCTGAAGCTTTCTTT
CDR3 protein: CASSPVEGSEAFF

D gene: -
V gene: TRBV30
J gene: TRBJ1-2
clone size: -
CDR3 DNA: TGTGCCTGGAGTTCTTCAGGAATCCATGGCTACACCTTC
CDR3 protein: CAWSSSGIHGYTF

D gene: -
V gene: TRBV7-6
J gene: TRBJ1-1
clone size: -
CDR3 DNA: TGTGCCAGCAGCCCTAAGGGGAACACTGAAGCTTTCTTT
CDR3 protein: CASSPKGNTEAFF

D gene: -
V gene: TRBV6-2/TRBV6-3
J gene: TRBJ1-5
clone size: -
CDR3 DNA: TGTGCCAGCAGTTACACTAGGATTCCCAATCAGCCCCAGCATTTT
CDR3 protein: CASSYTRIPNQPQHF

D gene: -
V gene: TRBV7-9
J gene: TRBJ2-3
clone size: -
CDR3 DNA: TGTGCCAGCAGCTTCCTAGCATCAGATACGCAGTATTTT
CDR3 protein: CASSFLASDTQYF

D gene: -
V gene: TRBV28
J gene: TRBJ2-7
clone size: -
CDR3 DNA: TGTGCCAGCCATCCCCGGCAAACAACCTACGAGCAGTACTTC
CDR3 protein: CASHPRQTTYEQYF

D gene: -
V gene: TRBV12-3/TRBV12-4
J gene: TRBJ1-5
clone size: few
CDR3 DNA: TGTGCCAGCAGTTTTTATCAGCCCCAGCATTTT
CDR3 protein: CASSFYQPQHF

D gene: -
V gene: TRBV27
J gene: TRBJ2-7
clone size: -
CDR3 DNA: TGTGCCAGCAGTTTCTCCCAACCCAGGACAGATGTATCCTACGAGCAGTACTTC
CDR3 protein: CASSFSQPRTDVSYEQYF

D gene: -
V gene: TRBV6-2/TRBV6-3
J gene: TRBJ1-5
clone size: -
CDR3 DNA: TGTGCCAGCAGTTACGGATATAGTCAGCCCCAGCATTTT
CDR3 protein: CASSYGYSQPQHF

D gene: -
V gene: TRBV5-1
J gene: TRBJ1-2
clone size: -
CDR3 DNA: TGCGCCAGCAGCTCCCCGAGTGGGCAGGGAGAGGGAGCTAACTATGGCTACACCTTC
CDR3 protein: CASSSPSGQGEGANYGYTF

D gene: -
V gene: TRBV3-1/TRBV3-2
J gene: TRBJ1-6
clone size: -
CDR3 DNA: TGTGCCAGCAGCCCAAGGACGGTTAATTCACCCCTCCACTTT
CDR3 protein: CASSPRTVNSPLHF

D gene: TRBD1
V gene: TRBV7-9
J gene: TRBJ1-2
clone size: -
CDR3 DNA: TGTGCCAGCAGCTTGGGACAGGGAGGGGGCTACACCTTC
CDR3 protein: CASSLGQGGGYTF

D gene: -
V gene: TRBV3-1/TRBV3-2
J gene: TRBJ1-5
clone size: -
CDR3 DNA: TGTGCCAGCAGCCCGCAAGGTAATCAGCCCCAGCATTTT
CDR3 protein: CASSPQGNQPQHF

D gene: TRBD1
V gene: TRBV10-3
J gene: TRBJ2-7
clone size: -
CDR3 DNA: TGTGCCAGCAACAGGGGTACCCAAAGATCCTACGAGCAGTACTTC
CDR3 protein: CASNRGTQRSYEQYF

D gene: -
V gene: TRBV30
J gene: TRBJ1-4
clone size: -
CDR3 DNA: TGTGCCTGGAGTTCCCCACTTCTGGTTAATGAAAAACTGTTTTTT
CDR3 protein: CAWSSPLLVNEKLFF

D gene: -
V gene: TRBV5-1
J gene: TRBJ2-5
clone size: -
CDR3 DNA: TGCGCCAGCAGCTTGGGGGGCGAGGCGGGGCAAGAGACCCAGTACTTC
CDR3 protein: CASSLGGEAGQETQYF

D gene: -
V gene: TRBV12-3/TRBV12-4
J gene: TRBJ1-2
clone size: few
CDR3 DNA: TGTGCCAGCACCCTTACAGGGAATGGCTACACCTTC
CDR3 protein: CASTLTGNGYTF

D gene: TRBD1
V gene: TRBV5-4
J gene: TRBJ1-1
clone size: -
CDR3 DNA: TGTGCCAGCAGCGACGGGACAGATCAAACTGAAGCTTTCTTT
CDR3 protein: CASSDGTDQTEAFF

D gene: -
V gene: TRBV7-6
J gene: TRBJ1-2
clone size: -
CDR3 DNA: TGTGCCAGCAGCCCGCAGGAGGGGCGCGAAGTTTATGGCTACACCTTC
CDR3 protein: CASSPQEGREVYGYTF

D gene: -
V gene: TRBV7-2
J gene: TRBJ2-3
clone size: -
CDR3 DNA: TGTGCCAGCAGCTTTCTAGTTTCTGGTACAGATACGCAGTATTTT
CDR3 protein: CASSFLVSGTDTQYF

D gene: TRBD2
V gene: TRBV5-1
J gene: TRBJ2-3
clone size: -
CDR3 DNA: TGCGCCAGCAGCCACGGGACTAGCGGGAGTTTAACAGATACGCAGTATTTT
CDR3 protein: CASSHGTSGSLTDTQYF

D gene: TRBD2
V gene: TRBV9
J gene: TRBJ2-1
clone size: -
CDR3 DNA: TGTGCCAGCAGCGCAGGCGACGGCATGACTAGCGGAGGTGAGCAGTTCTTC
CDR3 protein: CASSAGDGMTSGGEQFF